This TCR beta chain was captured in a study of cytomegalovirus exposure and HLA in healthy donors. The CDR3 consists of 19 residues. Study outcomes and limitations: No immune exposure information besides CMV serostatus was available.

60 Vbeta and 13 Jbeta primers were used in PCR. TCRdb's copy holds only in-frame clones and misses some; the assay was immunoSEQ multiplex PCR. The sample records roughly 190,000 clones, roughly 77% being singletons. As concerns this clone: Its antigen is unidentified.

V gene TRBV21-1 combines with J gene TRBJ1-1. TRBV21-1 is a documented pseudogene. The sample taken for sequencing was PBMCs. The TCR sequence derives from a man aged 25-40 years in good health and CMV-seropositive. The CDR3: CASSFLRRGIGTENTEAFF. CDR3 coding DNA: TGTGCCAGCAGCTTCTTACGACGCGGGATCGGGACGGAGAACACTGAAGCTTTCTTT.